What follows are 30 T cell receptor beta chains derived from one specimen sequenced in a study of T cell responses to AZD1222 COVID-19 vaccine. Sequencing used immunoSEQ multiplex PCR; TCRdb keeps in-frame clones, though not all of them. This sample yields around 180,000 clones, of which about 85% are seen a single time; less than 3% belongs to the top ten. The sample here was peripheral blood, taken on day 0 of AZD1222 vaccination. The receptors stem from an adult in good health.

The chain has TRBV27 and TRBJ2-3, with 10 bases identical to TRBD2. The V gene's germline CDR1 is MNHEY and CDR2 SMNVEV (reference sequence). The ends lost 2 bases at V and 7 bases at J; junction bases unmatched: 15. The CDR3 spans 18 residues. In nucleotides, the CDR3 is TGTGCCAGCAGTTTAAGGGGGCTAGCGGGAGAGGGGGGTAATACGCAGTATTTT. Translated, it gives CASSLRGLAGEGGNTQYF.

This clone was observed a single time. The V and J genes are TRBV6-6 and TRBJ1-1; TRBD1 is a possible D gene (6 bases). The CDR3 extends over 12 amino acids. From germline, CDR1 is MNHNY and CDR2 SVGAGI (reference sequence). V was trimmed by 10 bases and J by 6 bases, leaving 15 bases between them. CDR3 nucleotides: TGTGCCACCCAACGGGGGCAAGCTGAAGCTTTCTTT. Translating gives CATQRGQAEAFF.

The CDR3 bases are TGTGCCAGCAGCCTCTTTCGGCCCCCCACAGATACGCAGTATTTT. Translation: CASSLFRPPTDTQYF. The chain joins TRBV11-2 to TRBJ2-3; D remains ambiguous. Looked up from germline, CDR1 is SGHAT and CDR2 is FQNNGV. Trimming stripped 5 bases from V and 2 bases from J, with 14 bases between. The CDR3 contains 15 residues.

This clone was recorded once. The CDR3 region is CASSPSPGPGDEQYF. CDR3 sequence (DNA): TGTGCCAGCAGCCCATCCCCCGGGCCTGGGGACGAGCAGTACTTC. V gene TRBV3-1 (or the pseudogene TRBV3-2) combines with J gene TRBJ2-7; D is uncertain. Trimming left V 4 bases short and J 5 bases short, with 18 bases between. CDR1 is LGHDT and CDR2 is YNNKEL in the germline V gene (reference sequence). The CDR3 totals 15 residues.

The J gene is TRBJ1-1, the V gene TRBV9; D perhaps matches TRBD1 (5 bases). There are 12 residues in the CDR3. Trimming cost V 3 bases and J 6 bases, with 9 bases left between them. From germline, CDR1 is SGDLS and CDR2 YYNGEE. CDR3 region: CASSAGTAEAFF. The CDR3 nucleotides read TGTGCCAGCAGCGCAGGGACCGCTGAAGCTTTCTTT. The variable domain in full, completed from reference TRBV9 and TRBJ1-1, reads DSGVTQTPKHLITATGQRVTLRCSPRSGDLSVYWYQQSLDQGLQFLIQYYNGEERAKGNILERFSAQQFPDLHSELNLSSLELGDSALYFCASSAGTAEAFFGQGTRLTVV.

To note about this clone: The junction departs from germline at one end; a sequencing error may be responsible. The V and J genes are TRBV6-5 and TRBJ1-1; 8 bases align to TRBD1. CDR1 MNHEY and CDR2 SVGAGI come from the germline V gene. This CDR3 is 15 amino acids long. Here the CDR3 DNA reads TGTGCCGGCAGTTACTCGCCAGGGGGCCCCTCTGAAGCTTTCTTT. This sequence encodes CAGSYSPGGPSEAFF.

DNA of the CDR3: TGTGCCTGGACCCGGGACGGAAATTCACCCCTCCACTTT. This sequence encodes CAWTRDGNSPLHF. V gene TRBV30 combines with J gene TRBJ1-6, with D perhaps matching TRBD1 (5 bases). V lost 4 bases and J lost 7, with 11 bases in between. CDR1 and CDR2 (germline): GTSNPN, SVGIG (reference sequence). The CDR3 sequence is 13 residues long. The variable domain in full, completed from reference TRBV30 and TRBJ1-6, reads SQTIHQWPATLVQPVGSPLSLECTVEGTSNPNLYWYRQAAGRGLQLLFYSVGIGQISSEVPQNLSASRPQDRQFILSSKKLLLSDSGFYLCAWTRDGNSPLHFGNGTRLTVT.

The genes are TRBV7-2 and TRBJ1-1, with unresolved D. The V gene lost 3 bases and the J gene lost 8 bases, with 19 bases spanning the gap. The CDR3 has 15 residues. CDR1 is SGHTA and CDR2 is FQGNSA in the germline V gene. This chain's CDR3 is CASSFPGNAGPEAFF. The DNA of the CDR3 is TGTGCCAGCAGCTTTCCGGGCAACGCCGGGCCAGAAGCTTTCTTT.

This clone was recorded once. The rearrangement uses TRBV18 and TRBJ1-2; 10 bases map to TRBD1. The junction had 6 bases not matched to a gene; V was cut back by 2 bases and J by 6 bases. Germline V gene data show CDR1 as KGHSH and CDR2 as LQKENI. The CDR3 spans 15 residues. CDR3 protein: CASSPGDRGIHGYTF. CDR3 sequence (DNA): TGTGCCAGCTCACCAGGGGACAGGGGAATCCATGGCTACACCTTC.

V and J are TRBV18 and TRBJ2-7, with 8 bases lining up with TRBD1. The CDR3 loop spans 20 amino acids. The germline V gene has CDR1 KGHSH and CDR2 LQKENI. With 2 bases clipped from V and 3 bases from J, the junction kept 21 bases outside the gene matches. CDR3 sequence reads: CASSPSSRRGTGRRVYEQYF. CDR3 sequence (DNA): TGTGCCAGCTCACCATCCTCACGAAGGGGGACAGGTCGGAGGGTCTACGAGCAGTACTTC.

V gene TRBV6-5 combines with J gene TRBJ1-6; D is uncertain. V lost 10 bases and J 0 bases, leaving 13 bases between the germline ends. CDR1 MNHEY and CDR2 SVGAGI come from the germline V gene. The CDR3 covers 15 residues. The CDR3 sequence: CATNRKGSYNSPLHF. CDR3 DNA: TGTGCCACCAACCGGAAAGGCTCCTATAATTCACCCCTCCACTTT.

This chain joins TRBV2 and TRBJ1-1, with 8 nucleotides matching TRBD1. The CDR3 spans 12 residues. CDR1 SNHLY and CDR2 FYNNEI come from the germline V gene. The V gene end was trimmed by 6 bases and the J gene end by 6 bases; junction bases not matched to a gene: 3. The CDR3 loop is CASSARGPEAFF. CDR3 bases: TGTGCCAGCAGCGCCAGGGGGCCTGAAGCTTTCTTT.

The chain uses TRBV28 and TRBJ1-2, with a possible D match to TRBD1 (6 bases). This CDR3 has 15 amino acids. The germline gives CDR1 MDHEN, CDR2 SYDVKM. Trimming removed 4 bases from V and 2 bases from J, with 14 bases in between. The CDR3 coding sequence is TGTGCCAGCAGTTACTTCGACAGGCCGAACTATGGCTACACCTTC. Its translation: CASSYFDRPNYGYTF.

The chain combines TRBV24-1 with TRBJ2-1; D call uncertain. The length of the CDR3 is 15 residues. Trimming left V 4 bases short and J 2 bases short, with 11 bases between. The V gene's germline CDR1 is KGHDR and CDR2 SFDVKD. CDR3 bases: TGTGCCACCAGTGACACCGGCGCAACCTACAATGAGCAGTTCTTC. It encodes CATSDTGATYNEQFF.

The genes are TRBV18 and TRBJ1-2; possible D gene TRBD1, 6 bases. There are 16 residues in the CDR3. Germline CDR1 KGHSH, CDR2 LQKENI. V lost 5 bases and J 7 bases, leaving 23 bases between the germline ends. The CDR3 loop reads CASSTSRGLEVGGYTF. As DNA, the CDR3 is TGTGCCAGCTCAACCAGCAGGGGCCTGGAGGTTGGTGGCTACACCTTC. The full variable domain, with the rest looked up from reference TRBV18 and TRBJ1-2, is NAGVMQNPRHLVRRRGQEARLRCSPMKGHSHVYWYRQLPEEGLKFMVYLQKENIIDESGMPKERFSAEFPKEGPSILRIQQVVRGDSAAYFCASSTSRGLEVGGYTFGSGTRLTVV.

The V and J genes are TRBV3-1 (or the pseudogene TRBV3-2) and TRBJ1-6, with no clear D. The CDR3 is 13 residues long. Germline CDR1 is LGHDT and CDR2 is YNNKEL (reference sequence). Between the trimmed V and J ends, which lost 0 bases and 8 bases, there was a span of 5 bases. CDR3 bases: TGTGCCAGCAGCCAAGATCAGGATTCACCCCTCCACTTT. This encodes CASSQDQDSPLHF.

The V gene is TRBV12-3 or TRBV12-4, the J gene TRBJ1-1; D ambiguous. V dropped 3 bases and J dropped 3 bases, with 8 bases sitting between them. The CDR3 loop spans 13 amino acids. Here the CDR3 DNA reads TGTGCCAGCAGTTTCTCCGCGGACACTGAAGCTTTCTTT. This encodes CASSFSADTEAFF.

This rearrangement joins TRBV2 to TRBJ1-4; the D is unclear. CDR3 size: 12 residues. Germline CDR1 SNHLY, CDR2 FYNNEI. Deletions cut 6 bases from V and 8 bases from J, with 10 bases between. CDR3 amino acids: CASRLSGEKLFF. The DNA of the CDR3 is TGTGCCAGCAGACTGAGTGGGGAAAAACTGTTTTTT.

A single count supports this clone. The chain recombines TRBV28 with TRBJ1-5; TRBD1 might be the D (5 bases). Trimming cost V 5 bases and J 0 bases, with 14 bases left between them. Germline loops: CDR1 MDHEN, CDR2 SYDVKM. The CDR3 has 16 amino acids. As DNA, the CDR3 is TGTGCCAGCAGTAGGGGTAGGGCAGCTAGCAATCAGCCCCAGCATTTT. It is translated as CASSRGRAASNQPQHF.

This clone was seen only a few times. The rearrangement joins TRBV3-1 (or the pseudogene TRBV3-2) to TRBJ2-7; a weak D match, TRBD2 (6 bases). The CDR3 is made up of 16 amino acids. The germline V gene has CDR1 LGHDT and CDR2 YNNKEL (reference sequence). V lost 3 bases and J 1 base, leaving 16 bases between the germline ends. Here the CDR3 DNA reads TGTGCCAGCAGCCACATACCCCGGCTAGCGTCCTACGAGCAGTACTTC. Translated, it gives CASSHIPRLASYEQYF.

This clone appeared a few times. This sequence joins TRBV7-9 and TRBJ2-3, with TRBD2 identical over 14 bases. This CDR3 has 17 amino acids. The germline gives CDR1 SEHNR, CDR2 FQNEAQ (reference sequence). Germline trimming cut 4 bases from V and 5 bases from J; bases unmatched to any gene: 8. CDR3 residues: CASSSPGLAGGEDTQYF. The CDR3 DNA follows: TGTGCCAGCAGCTCTCCAGGACTAGCGGGAGGAGAAGATACGCAGTATTTT. The full variable domain, rest sourced from reference TRBV7-9 and TRBJ2-3, is DTGVSQNPRHKITKRGQNVTFRCDPISEHNRLYWYRQTLGQGPEFLTYFQNEAQLEKSRLLSDRFSAERPKGSFSTLEIQRTEQGDSAMYLCASSSPGLAGGEDTQYFGPGTRLTVL.

The chain employs TRBV6-5 and TRBJ2-3; a weak D match, TRBD2 (5 bases). This CDR3 comprises 14 residues. CDR1 is MNHEY, CDR2 SVGAGI, per germline. V lost 5 bases and J lost 0, with 9 bases in between. The CDR3 loop is CASSRTVSTDTQYF. CDR3 sequence (DNA): TGTGCCAGCAGTCGGACTGTTAGCACAGATACGCAGTATTTT.

The CDR3 nucleotides read TGTGCCAGCAGTTTATCCCCTACAGGGACTAACTATGGCTACACCTTC. Its translation: CASSLSPTGTNYGYTF. The chain links TRBV27 to TRBJ1-2; D is perhaps TRBD1 (6 bases). The V end was cut by 0 bases, the J end by 0 bases, with 11 bases between. In germline, CDR1 is MNHEY, CDR2 SMNVEV (reference sequence). The CDR3 length is 16 residues.

The V gene is TRBV28, the J gene TRBJ1-2; 10 bases are shared with TRBD1. From germline, CDR1 is MDHEN and CDR2 SYDVKM. Unmatched junction bases numbered 9, after V lost 5 bases and J lost 3 bases. This CDR3 spans 16 amino acids. The CDR3 DNA sequence: TGTGCCAGCAGTCCCTCCTCAGGACAGGGGGACTATGGCTACACCTTC. It is translated as CASSPSSGQGDYGYTF.

This clone was counted only a few times. The chain joins TRBV7-2 to TRBJ1-4; TRBD1 might be the D (6 bases). CDR1 SGHTA and CDR2 FQGNSA come from the germline V gene. The CDR3 consists of 16 residues. Trimming took off 5 bases at V and 5 bases at J, with 18 bases between the two ends. Here the CDR3 reads CASSPKIQGSNEKLFF. The CDR3 bases are TGTGCCAGCAGCCCGAAGATCCAGGGGAGCAATGAAAAACTGTTTTTT.

The chain carries TRBV5-1 and TRBJ1-2, with 9 positions matching TRBD1. The CDR3 is made up of 16 amino acids. The J segment lost 4 bases and the V segment lost 3 bases, leaving 10 bases of the junction unmatched. Germline values: CDR1 SGHRS, CDR2 YFSETQ. Here the CDR3 reads CASSSQGQGAIYGYTF. In nucleotides, the CDR3 is TGCGCCAGCAGCTCCCAGGGACAGGGCGCTATCTATGGCTACACCTTC.

The chain has TRBV19 and TRBJ1-2; 7 nucleotides agree with TRBD1. The CDR3 is made up of 14 amino acids. V lost 10 bases and J lost 2; bases outside the gene matches: 10. In germline, CDR1 is LNHDA, CDR2 SQIVND (reference sequence). The CDR3 bases are TGTGCCACCCACGCTCAGACAGGGAACTATGGCTACACCTTC. Its protein product is CATHAQTGNYGYTF.

The CDR3 loop reads CATSVPQGKGPGELFF. The CDR3 DNA reads as TGTGCCACCAGTGTCCCGCAGGGAAAGGGGCCCGGGGAGCTGTTTTTT. This chain uses TRBV24-1 with TRBJ2-2; D might be TRBD1 (5 bases). Trimming stripped 5 bases from V and 6 bases from J, with 18 bases between. The CDR3 runs to 16 residues. Germline V CDR1 and CDR2: KGHDR, SFDVKD.

The chain recombines TRBV25-1 with TRBJ1-2; unclear D gene. CDR1 and CDR2 (germline): MGHDK, SYGVNS. The CDR3 runs 14 residues. V lost 6 bases, J lost 1 base, and 12 bases lay in between. The CDR3 bases are TGTGCCAGCAGCGTACGGTTTTTTAACTATGGCTACACCTTC. Amino acids: CASSVRFFNYGYTF.

This rearrangement joins TRBV7-8 to TRBJ2-7; D may be TRBD2 (6 bases). V dropped 5 bases and J dropped 5 bases, with 31 bases sitting between them. The CDR3 runs 19 residues. The V gene's germline CDR1 is SGHVS and CDR2 FQNEAQ. CDR3 nucleotide sequence: TGTGCCAGCAGCCGAGACCTTAATATGGGACTCTCCTACGTCCACGAGCAGTACTTC. This translates into CASSRDLNMGLSYVHEQYF.